This T cell receptor (beta chain) was observed in a study of T cells in Graves' hyperthyroidism and ophthalmopathy. Trimming took 4 bases from V and 5 from J, leaving 17 bases between them. This CDR3 is 15 amino acids long. Regions amplified from RNA transcripts were the TCR beta CDR3 regions. With the HTBI primer set, the TCR CDR3 went through a first round of RT-PCR. TCRdb fed the multiplex PCR reads into MiXCR, producing one record per CDR3 protein. This sample carries under 750,000 distinct CDR3 sequences, 18% of them seen once, and the ten largest clones take 16%. When hyperthyroidism was first diagnosed, the blood sample was taken, preceding any ophthalmopathy symptoms.

What was sequenced was blood. V usage is TRBV12-3 or TRBV12-4 and J usage is TRBJ1-1; D remains unclear. The source of this sequence is a woman between 50 and 59 years old with Graves' hyperthyroidism that later progressed to Graves' ophthalmopathy. CDR3 nucleotides: TGTGCCAGCAGTTCCCAGAGGTCCGGCGGGACTGAAGCTTTCTTT. Translating it yields CASSSQRSGGTEAFF.